This TCR beta chain was sequenced during a study of low-dose radiotherapy and immunotherapy resistance in tumors. Whole-study context: It was 1 Gy per fraction every two weeks that Cohort 2 received, adding up to 13 Gy over 26 weeks.

cDNA synthesis used a TRAV/TRBV-specific primer set for both chains. It was with a constant-region primer and a V-primer adapter that TCRs were amplified over around 18 PCR cycles. TCRdb re-called the reads with MiXCR, one entry per CDR3 protein. This sample yields 15,000 to 20,000 distinct CDR3 sequences, of which roughly 70% are seen a single time; approximately 6% belongs to the top ten. J lost 6 bases, V lost 7 bases, and 8 bases had no gene match. The CDR3 length is 15 residues. Per the germline V gene, CDR1 is MDHEN and CDR2 is SYDVKM. The J gene is TRBJ2-3, the V gene TRBV28; 12 bases map to TRBD2. The TCR sequence derives from a human donor with advanced metastatic prostate, ovarian, gallbladder or colorectal cancer (not recorded which). This table probably holds off-target reads from a library built for another chain. CDR3 in DNA: TGTGCCAGCACCGGGGGCCTAGCGGGAGGGGATACGCAGTATTTT. Its protein product is CASTGGLAGGDTQYF.